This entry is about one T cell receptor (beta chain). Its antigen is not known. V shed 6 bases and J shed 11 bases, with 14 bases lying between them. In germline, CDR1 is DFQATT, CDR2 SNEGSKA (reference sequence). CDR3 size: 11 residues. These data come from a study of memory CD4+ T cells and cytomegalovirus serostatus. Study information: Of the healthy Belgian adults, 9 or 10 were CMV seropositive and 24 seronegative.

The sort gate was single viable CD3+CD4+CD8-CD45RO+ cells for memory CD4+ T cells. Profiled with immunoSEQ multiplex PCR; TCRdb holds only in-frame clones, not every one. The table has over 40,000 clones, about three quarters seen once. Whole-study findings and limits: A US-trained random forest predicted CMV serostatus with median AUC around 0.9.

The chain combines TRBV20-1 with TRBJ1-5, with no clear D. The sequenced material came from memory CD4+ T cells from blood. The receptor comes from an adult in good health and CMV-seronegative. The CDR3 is CSAPKDESQHF. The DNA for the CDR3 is TGCAGTGCCCCCAAGGACGAGTCCCAGCATTTT.